One sample yielded the 19 T cell receptor beta chains listed below, sequenced in a study of CD8+CD57+ T cells in acquired aplastic anemia. Researchers used genomic DNA as the template to profile TCR beta VDJ and CDR3. MiXCR, applied by TCRdb to the reads, yields one record per CDR3 protein. The repertoire includes 200,000 to 250,000 distinct CDR3 sequences, about a third of them detected once, and 0.9% to 1.2% sits in the top ten. The source material was sorted CD4+, CD8+, or CD8+CD57+ T cells (not recorded which) from PBMCs. All receptors derive from a human donor in good health, serving as a control.

The sample holds many counts of this clonotype. The V and J genes are TRBV6-1 and TRBJ1-5, with 7 bases matching TRBD1. V shed 4 bases, J shed 7 bases, and the junction held 10 bases outside the gene matches. The CDR3 consists of 15 residues. CDR1 and CDR2 from the germline V gene are MNHNS and SASEGT. CDR3: CASSAYDRDEQPQHF. The CDR3 DNA reads as TGTGCCAGCAGTGCCTACGACAGGGACGAGCAGCCCCAGCATTTT.

This clonotype has ten or more counts. The rearrangement uses TRBV5-1 and TRBJ2-5, with 7 bases aligning to TRBD1. The J segment lost 2 bases and the V segment lost 0 bases, leaving 7 bases of the junction unmatched. Looked up from germline, CDR1 is SGHRS and CDR2 is YFSETQ. This CDR3 is built from 16 residues. CDR3 nucleotide sequence: TGCGCCAGCAGCTTGGACATCCGGACAGGACAAGAGACCCAGTACTTC. Translation: CASSLDIRTGQETQYF.

The sample holds a few counts of this clonotype. This may be a read error: a much more frequent sequence differs by one nucleotide. The chain recombines TRBV2 with TRBJ1-2; D is unresolved. The CDR3 length is 13 residues. The ends were cut back, 4 bases at V and 4 bases at J, with 10 bases in the middle. Germline assignment: CDR1 SNHLY and CDR2 FYNNEI. The CDR3 coding sequence is TGTGCCAGCAGTGGCTCGGGTAGCTATGGCTACACCTTC. This encodes CASSGSGSYGYTF.

As for this clonotype: One junction end disagrees with the germline gene, perhaps due to a read error. This CDR3 reads CATSRDRNNEQSF. For the CDR3, the DNA is TGTGCCACCAGCAGGGACAGGAACAATGAGCAGTCCTTC. The gene calls are TRBV15 and TRBJ2-1, with 7 bases identical to TRBD1. Per the germline V gene, CDR1 is LNHNV and CDR2 is YYDKDF (reference sequence). The length of the CDR3 is 13 residues.

At least ten counts were recorded for this clonotype. The CDR3 is CASRRQGTSTDTQYF. The DNA of the CDR3 is TGTGCCAGCCGAAGACAGGGAACTAGCACAGATACGCAGTATTTT. The chain couples TRBV19 to TRBJ2-3; TRBD1 matches 7 bases. Germline CDR1 LNHDA, CDR2 SQIVND (reference sequence). V gave up 9 bases and J gave up 0 bases; unmatched junction bases: 9. The CDR3 sequence is 15 residues long.

The V and J genes are TRBV10-2 and TRBJ2-7; D not certain. This CDR3 spans 14 amino acids. Looked up from germline, CDR1 is WSHSY and CDR2 is SAAADI. V was trimmed by 2 bases and J by 5 bases, leaving 13 bases between them. The CDR3 region is CASSEDAEGNEQYF. The CDR3 DNA is TGCGCCAGCAGTGAGGACGCAGAAGGAAACGAGCAGTACTTC.

This chain joins TRBV24-1 and TRBJ1-5; D possibly corresponds to TRBD1 (6 bases). This CDR3 region has 16 residues. The germline V gene has CDR1 KGHDR and CDR2 SFDVKD. The ends were cut back, 5 bases at V and 6 bases at J, with 19 bases in the middle. CDR3 bases: TGTGCCACCAGTGGCCTATGGGCGGGGGGCACTCAGCCCCAGCATTTT. As protein: CATSGLWAGGTQPQHF.

This chain joins TRBV20-1 and TRBJ2-1, with D possibly being TRBD2 (7 bases). Germline assignment: CDR1 DFQATT and CDR2 SNEGSKA (reference sequence). Trimming removed 5 bases from V and 0 bases from J, with 14 bases in between. The CDR3 length is 15 residues. CDR3 in amino acids: CSALQGGVSYNEQFF. For the CDR3, the DNA is TGCAGTGCTCTACAGGGAGGGGTCTCCTACAATGAGCAGTTCTTC.

V usage is TRBV15 and J usage is TRBJ1-2; D is perhaps TRBD1 (5 bases). This CDR3 has 16 amino acids. Trimming removed 0 bases from V and 6 bases from J, with 17 bases in between. In germline, CDR1 is LNHNV, CDR2 YYDKDF (reference sequence). Here the CDR3 reads CATSRDLGTRVHGYTF. The DNA for the CDR3 is TGTGCCACCAGCAGAGATCTGGGGACCAGGGTTCATGGCTACACCTTC.

This rearrangement joins TRBV29-1 to TRBJ2-1; TRBD2 agrees at 9 bases. The CDR3 runs 13 residues. The germline CDR1 and CDR2 sequences are SQVTM and ANQGSEA. V shed 6 bases, J shed 8 bases, and the junction held 8 bases outside the gene matches. CDR3 in DNA: TGCAGCGTCGTAGCGGGAGCAATCGATGAGCAGTTCTTC. Its translation is CSVVAGAIDEQFF.

This clonotype occurred many times. The chain combines TRBV2 with TRBJ1-1, with D perhaps TRBD1 (5 bases). Trimming removed 6 bases from V and 0 bases from J, with 8 bases in between. There are 13 residues in the CDR3. Germline V lookup: CDR1 SNHLY, CDR2 FYNNEI. CDR3: CASRKTVNTEAFF. The CDR3 bases are TGTGCCAGCAGAAAGACAGTGAACACTGAAGCTTTCTTT.

The CDR3 spells CAIRKDSNEQYF. The CDR3, as DNA: TGTGCCATCAGGAAGGACAGTAACGAGCAGTACTTC. The V gene is TRBV10-3, the J gene TRBJ2-7; weak D call: TRBD1 (6 bases). V gave up 6 bases and J gave up 5 bases, with 11 bases separating them. In germline, CDR1 is ENHRY, CDR2 SYGVKD. CDR3 length: 12 amino acids.

In its sample, this clonotype was seen many times. V gene TRBV11-2 combines with J gene TRBJ1-6, with 9 nucleotides matching TRBD1. This CDR3 has 16 residues. Germline CDR1 is SGHAT and CDR2 is FQNNGV. The ends lost 2 bases at V and 10 bases at J; junction bases unmatched: 9. The CDR3 protein is CASSLQGDRAKSPLHF. The DNA for the CDR3 is TGTGCCAGCAGCTTACAGGGGGACAGGGCTAAATCACCCCTCCACTTT.

This clonotype was recorded a few times. This may arise from a read error, as a much more abundant clone is one base away. The chain recombines TRBV20-1 with TRBJ1-2, with D maybe TRBD1 (5 bases). This CDR3 has 13 amino acids. The germline V and J ends were trimmed by 5 bases and 4 bases, with 14 bases remaining between them. CDR1 is DFQATT and CDR2 is SNEGSKA in the germline V gene (reference sequence). The CDR3 reads CSAAQTAAYGYTF. The CDR3 DNA reads as TGCAGTGCTGCTCAGACAGCCGCCTATGGCTACACCTTC.

This clonotype appeared many times. V gene TRBV12-3 or TRBV12-4 combines with J gene TRBJ1-6, with D maybe TRBD1 (5 bases). Deletions cut 6 bases from V and 9 bases from J, with 15 bases between. The CDR3 spans 14 residues. Written as DNA, the CDR3 is TGTGCCAGCAGCCCCGCAGGGCGAGGTTCACCCCTCCACTTT. Translation gives CASSPAGRGSPLHF.

This clonotype was recorded many times. The genes are TRBV4-1 and TRBJ1-6; the match to TRBD1 covers 10 bases. Germline values: CDR1 MGHRA, CDR2 YSYEKL. The CDR3 extends over 15 amino acids. Unmatched junction bases numbered 7, after V lost 4 bases and J lost 10 bases. CDR3 nucleotide sequence: TGCGCCAGCAGCCCGCGCGGACAGGGGGACTCACCCCTCCACTTT. Translated, it gives CASSPRGQGDSPLHF.

This clonotype was detected many times. CDR3 bases: TGCGCCAGCAGCCAAGCCGCCGACAGGGTCAGGAATTCACCCCTCCACTTT. Protein: CASSQAADRVRNSPLHF. The chain is built from TRBV4-1 and TRBJ1-6, with 7 positions matching TRBD1. Unmatched junction bases numbered 10, after V lost 1 base and J lost 7 bases. CDR3 length: 17 residues. Germline CDR1 reads MGHRA; CDR2 reads YSYEKL.

V usage is TRBV12-3 or TRBV12-4 and J usage is TRBJ1-5; D is unresolved. The CDR3 length is 15 residues. Trimming left V 5 bases short and J 0 bases short, with 11 bases between. CDR3 protein: CASSTDQPSNQPQHF. In DNA, the CDR3 is TGTGCCAGCAGTACCGACCAGCCTAGCAATCAGCCCCAGCATTTT.

This clonotype turned up a few times. The chain carries TRBV5-1 and TRBJ2-3; 8 bases match TRBD2. V gave up 4 bases and J gave up 1 base; unmatched junction bases: 17. Germline lookup yields CDR1 SGHRS and CDR2 YFSETQ. This CDR3 comprises 19 residues. The CDR3 is CASSPGGLAAWGRTDTQYF. The CDR3 DNA sequence: TGCGCCAGCAGCCCGGGAGGGCTAGCGGCCTGGGGGCGCACAGATACGCAGTATTTT.